This T cell receptor (beta chain) was sequenced for a study of human T cells and chemical hapten exposure. At the level of the study: Cases of alopecia areata, totalis or universalis occurred in a predominantly female patient group. Variability of per-sample TCR yields stemmed mainly from small differences in pooled library volume. General study results and limits: Expanded TCRs showed more large CDR3 clusters than pre-sensitization or healthy control sets.

The CDR3 runs 16 residues. Germline assignment: CDR1 MNHEY and CDR2 SVGEGT. V was pared by 1 base and J by 4 bases, with 16 bases between. TCRdb recomputed calls from the RACE reads with MiXCR, one row per CDR3 protein. In the table there are nearly 110,000 distinct CDR3 sequences, 12% of which are singletons. The sample's time point: pre-sensitization, week 0. Treatment: therapeutic diphenylcyclopropenone sensitization with weekly scalp DPC. This clonotype was seen more than once but under ten times. Its antigen is not known. The chain joins TRBV6-2 or TRBV6-3 to TRBJ1-1; maybe TRBD1 (6 bases). This sample comprised whole blood, obtained in connection with sensitization to the hapten diphenylcyclopropenone (DPC). The TCR comes from a woman aged 50 to 60 with alopecia areata. Some clones in this sample may be carry-over from other donors' samples. CDR3 sequence (DNA): TGTGCCAGCAGTTACTGGGGGGTGCAGGGGACCACTGAAGCTTTCTTT. The encoded protein is CASSYWGVQGTTEAFF.